The clone carrying this T cell receptor beta chain was seen many times. Its antigen is unknown. The time point denotes: sample taken at primary tumor resection. With 3 bases removed from V and 3 bases from J, the gap between germline ends came to 12 bases. Germline V gene lookup returns CDR1 MDHEN and CDR2 SYDVKM. This CDR3 has 15 amino acids. From the 5' RACE reads, TCRdb called clonotypes with MiXCR, one entry per CDR3 protein. This table holds about 23,000 distinct CDR3 sequences, approximately 4.8% found once. The data are from a study of spatial heterogeneity in lung cancer. Whole-study results and caveats: Within tumors, counts of expanded alpha and beta TCRs tracked tumor mutation counts.

The source material was lung tumor tissue, sampled at surgery. This sequence was found in a male donor with early-stage non-small cell lung cancer. The V call is TRBV28, the J call TRBJ2-4; D perhaps matches TRBD2 (5 bases). DNA of the CDR3: TGTGCCAGCAGTTTCCCAGGACGGGACAAAAACATTCAGTACTTC. Protein sequence: CASSFPGRDKNIQYF.